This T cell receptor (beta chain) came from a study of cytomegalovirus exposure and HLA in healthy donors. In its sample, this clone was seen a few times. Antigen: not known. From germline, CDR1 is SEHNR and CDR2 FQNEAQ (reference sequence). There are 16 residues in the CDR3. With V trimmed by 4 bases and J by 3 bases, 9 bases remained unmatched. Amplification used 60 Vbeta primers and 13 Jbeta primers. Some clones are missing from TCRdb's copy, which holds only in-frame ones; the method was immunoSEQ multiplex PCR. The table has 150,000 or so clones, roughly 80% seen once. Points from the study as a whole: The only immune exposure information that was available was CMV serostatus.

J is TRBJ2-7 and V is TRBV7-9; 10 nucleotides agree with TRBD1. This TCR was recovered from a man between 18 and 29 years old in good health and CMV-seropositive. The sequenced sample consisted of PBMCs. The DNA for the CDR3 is TGTGCCAGCAGCTCACTGACAGGGGGCCCGGTCTACGAGCAGTACTTC. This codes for CASSSLTGGPVYEQYF.